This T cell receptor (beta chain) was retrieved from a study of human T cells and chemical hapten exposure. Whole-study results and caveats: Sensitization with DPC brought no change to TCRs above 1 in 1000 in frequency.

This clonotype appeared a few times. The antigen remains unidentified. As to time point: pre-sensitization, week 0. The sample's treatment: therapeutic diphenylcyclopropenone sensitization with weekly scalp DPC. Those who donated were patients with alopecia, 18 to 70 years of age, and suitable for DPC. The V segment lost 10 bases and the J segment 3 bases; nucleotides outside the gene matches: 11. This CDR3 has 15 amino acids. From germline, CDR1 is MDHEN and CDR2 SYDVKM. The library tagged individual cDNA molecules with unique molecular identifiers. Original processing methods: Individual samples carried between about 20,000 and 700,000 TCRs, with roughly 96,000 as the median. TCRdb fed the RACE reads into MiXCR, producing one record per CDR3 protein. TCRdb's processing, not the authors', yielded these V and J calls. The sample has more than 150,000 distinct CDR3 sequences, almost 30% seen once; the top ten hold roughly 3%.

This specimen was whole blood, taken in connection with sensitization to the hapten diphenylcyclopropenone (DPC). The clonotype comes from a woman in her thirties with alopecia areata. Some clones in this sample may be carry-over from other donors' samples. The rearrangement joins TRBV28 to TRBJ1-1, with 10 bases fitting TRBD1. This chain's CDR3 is CATDGLGQGYTEAFF. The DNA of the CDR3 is TGTGCCACGGACGGGTTGGGACAGGGGTACACTGAAGCTTTCTTT. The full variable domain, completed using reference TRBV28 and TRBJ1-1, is DVKVTQSSRYLVKRTGEKVFLECVQDMDHENMFWYRQDPGLGLRLIYFSYDVKMKEKGDIPEGYSVSREKKERFSLILESASTNQTSMYLCATDGLGQGYTEAFFGQGTRLTVV.